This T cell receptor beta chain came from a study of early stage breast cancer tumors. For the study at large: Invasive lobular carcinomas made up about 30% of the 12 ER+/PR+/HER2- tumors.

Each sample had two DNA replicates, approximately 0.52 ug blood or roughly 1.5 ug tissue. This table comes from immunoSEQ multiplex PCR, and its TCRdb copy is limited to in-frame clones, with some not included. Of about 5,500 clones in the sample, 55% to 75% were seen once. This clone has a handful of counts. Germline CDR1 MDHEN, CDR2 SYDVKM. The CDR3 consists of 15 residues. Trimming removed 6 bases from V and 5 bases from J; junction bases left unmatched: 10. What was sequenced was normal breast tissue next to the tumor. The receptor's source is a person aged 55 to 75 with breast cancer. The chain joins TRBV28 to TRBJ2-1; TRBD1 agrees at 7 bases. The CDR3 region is CASRETGPSNNEQFF. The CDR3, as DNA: TGTGCCAGCAGAGAGACAGGGCCGAGTAACAATGAGCAGTTCTTC.